Listed here is a single T cell receptor (beta chain). Generated by immunoSEQ multiplex PCR, the TCRdb table keeps only in-frame clones and is missing some. This sample carries a few hundred thousand clones, 85% to 90% of them seen once, and the ten largest clones take approximately 2.3%. The sample is drawn from a study of blood T cell repertoires in COVID-19. V gave up 5 bases and J gave up 3 bases, with 12 bases separating them. Germline CDR1 and CDR2: MNHEY and SVGAGI. This CDR3 is built from 14 residues. The source is a woman aged 60 to 75 with COVID-19, enrolled during active disease. Input material: peripheral blood. The chain recombines TRBV6-5 with TRBJ2-3; D might be TRBD2 (6 bases). CDR3 bases: TGTGCCAGCAGTATTAGCGGCGGGACAGATACGCAGTATTTT. Its protein is CASSISGGTDTQYF.